This is a list of T cell receptor beta chains from one sample in a study of blood T cells in healthy people across ages. From the 5' RACE reads, TCRdb called clonotypes with MiXCR, one entry per CDR3 protein. The sample consists of about 1.8 million distinct CDR3 sequences, roughly 49% of them appearing once. The sample comprised blood. These receptors all stem from a middle-aged woman in good health. Both conserved end residues are part of each CDR3. The D gene is left open where the match is weak. Expanded clones are given a class, and other clones once, few, many or no size at all.

D gene	V gene	J gene	clone size	CDR3 protein	CDR3 DNA
NA	TRBV20-1	TRBJ2-7	few	CSASRTAFEQYF	TGCAGTGCTAGCCGGACGGCCTTTGAGCAGTACTTC
NA	TRBV24-1	TRBJ2-1	NA	CATSDIPNFSYNEQFF	TGTGCCACCAGTGATATCCCCAATTTCTCCTACAATGAGCAGTTCTTC
NA	TRBV9	TRBJ2-5	NA	CASSVGPSGEPETQYF	TGTGCCAGCAGCGTAGGACCCTCAGGAGAGCCAGAGACCCAGTACTTC
NA	TRBV5-1	TRBJ1-2	NA	CASSSEGGRHGYTF	TGCGCCAGCAGCTCGGAAGGGGGGCGGCATGGCTACACCTTC
NA	TRBV2	TRBJ2-1	few	CASSELAGNEQFF	TGTGCCAGCAGTGAATTGGCGGGCAATGAGCAGTTCTTC
TRBD1	TRBV29-1	TRBJ1-5	many	CSVEQGAGQPQHF	TGCAGCGTTGAACAGGGGGCAGGGCAGCCCCAGCATTTT
TRBD2	TRBV2	TRBJ2-1	few	CASSLLAGGVISSYNEQFF	TGTGCCAGCAGCTTACTAGCGGGGGGCGTAATTAGCTCCTACAATGAGCAGTTCTTC
NA	TRBV3-1	TRBJ2-5	few	CASSFRLGETQYF	TGTGCCAGCAGCTTTCGACTAGGAGAGACCCAGTACTTC
TRBD1	TRBV4-3	TRBJ2-7	few	CASSQAKGQGYEQYF	TGCGCCAGCAGCCAAGCAAAAGGACAGGGGTACGAGCAGTACTTC
TRBD2	TRBV6-6	TRBJ2-3	few	CASSPTQGLAGVATQYF	TGTGCCAGCAGCCCCACCCAAGGACTAGCGGGGGTGGCTACGCAGTATTTT
NA	TRBV4-3	TRBJ2-7	few	CASSQEQGLEQYF	TGCGCCAGCAGCCAAGAGCAGGGGCTCGAGCAGTACTTC
NA	TRBV20-1	TRBJ2-7	NA	CSAKGPGEQYF	TGCAGTGCTAAGGGACCAGGAGAGCAGTACTTC
NA	TRBV29-1	TRBJ2-3	NA	CSVVSSTDTQYF	TGCAGCGTTGTCTCCAGTACAGATACGCAGTATTTT
NA	TRBV3-1	TRBJ2-4	NA	CASSQLGDLNIQYF	TGTGCCAGCAGCCAACTCGGGGATCTGAACATTCAGTACTTC
NA	TRBV6-5	TRBJ2-5	NA	CASSYMGGLQETQYF	TGTGCCAGCAGTTACATGGGGGGGCTCCAAGAGACCCAGTACTTC
TRBD1	TRBV28	TRBJ2-7	NA	CASSFGTGWLYEQYF	TGTGCCAGCAGTTTCGGGACAGGGTGGCTGTACGAGCAGTACTTC
NA	TRBV6-5	TRBJ2-1	few	CASSYLQGMSYNEQFF	TGTGCCAGCAGTTACTTACAGGGCATGAGTTACAATGAGCAGTTCTTC
NA	TRBV5-1	TRBJ1-6	few	CASSFGTLGNSPLHF	TGCGCCAGCAGCTTCGGGACCTTGGGGAATTCACCCCTCCACTTT
TRBD1	TRBV25-1	TRBJ1-2	few	CASSDPAGTDYGYTF	TGTGCCAGCAGTGATCCCGCCGGGACAGACTATGGCTACACCTTC
NA	TRBV6-2/TRBV6-3	TRBJ2-7	few	CASSYYSGSSYEQYF	TGTGCCAGCAGTTACTATTCGGGGAGCTCCTACGAGCAGTACTTC
NA	TRBV6-1	TRBJ2-7	NA	CASSEALLGSYEQYF	TGTGCCAGCAGTGAAGCGCTTCTGGGCTCCTACGAGCAGTACTTC
NA	TRBV20-1	TRBJ2-1	few	CSASYYSGLNHNEQFF	TGCAGTGCTAGCTACTATAGCGGCCTAAACCACAATGAGCAGTTCTTC
TRBD1	TRBV5-6	TRBJ1-2	NA	CASSWGQGSFSLYGYTF	TGTGCCAGCAGCTGGGGACAGGGATCGTTTAGCCTCTATGGCTACACCTTC
NA	TRBV7-2	TRBJ1-6	NA	CASSPPGGYSPLHF	TGTGCCAGCAGCCCCCCGGGTGGATACTCACCCCTCCACTTT
NA	TRBV28	TRBJ1-2	many	CASSPNYGYTF	TGTGCCAGCAGTCCCAACTATGGCTACACCTTC
NA	TRBV2	TRBJ2-3	NA	CASSEARDSGGGTQYF	TGTGCCAGCAGTGAAGCGAGGGACTCCGGGGGTGGTACGCAGTATTTT
NA	TRBV3-1	TRBJ2-3	NA	CASSPKDGQLLADTQYF	TGTGCCAGCAGCCCTAAGGACGGACAACTCTTAGCAGATACGCAGTATTTT
TRBD2	TRBV20-1	TRBJ2-7	NA	CSARPSGGTSYEQYF	TGCAGTGCTAGACCTAGCGGGGGGACTTCCTACGAGCAGTACTTC